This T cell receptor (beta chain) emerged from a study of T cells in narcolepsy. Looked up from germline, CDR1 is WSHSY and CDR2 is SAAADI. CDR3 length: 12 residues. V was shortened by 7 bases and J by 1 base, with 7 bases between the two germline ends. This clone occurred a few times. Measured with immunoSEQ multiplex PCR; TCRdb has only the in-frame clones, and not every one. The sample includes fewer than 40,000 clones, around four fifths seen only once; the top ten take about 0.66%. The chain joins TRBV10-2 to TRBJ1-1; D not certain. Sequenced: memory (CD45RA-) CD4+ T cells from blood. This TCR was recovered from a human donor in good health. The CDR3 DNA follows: TGCGCCAGCATGGGTGAGAACACTGAAGCTTTCTTT. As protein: CASMGENTEAFF.